This T cell receptor (beta chain) came from a study of blood T cell repertoires in COVID-19. The overall study: Acute and convalescent COVID-19 specimens originated in the United States, Italy and Spain. The cDNA or gDNA used as material had been derived from T cells, B-cell-depleted T cells, or PBMCs.

The CDR3 length is 12 residues. Trimming removed 5 bases at V and 12 bases at J, with 16 bases between. The germline V gene has CDR1 SQVTM and CDR2 ANQGSEA. Measured with immunoSEQ multiplex PCR; TCRdb has only the in-frame clones, and not every one. In the table there are about 140,000 clones, roughly four fifths of which are singletons. Adults between roughly 18 and 89 years of age took part from about two dozen US areas. Participants classified as exposed had met a COVID-19 case within 2 weeks before study entry. The chain employs TRBV29-1 and TRBJ1-4, with D perhaps TRBD1 (6 bases). The sequenced material came from PBMCs or T cells enriched from blood (not recorded which). This receptor was identified in a woman between 18 and 30 years old who had been exposed to COVID-19. The CDR3 nucleotides are TGCAGCGTTCCCGACAGGAGTGGACAACTGTTTTTT. Translated, it gives CSVPDRSGQLFF.